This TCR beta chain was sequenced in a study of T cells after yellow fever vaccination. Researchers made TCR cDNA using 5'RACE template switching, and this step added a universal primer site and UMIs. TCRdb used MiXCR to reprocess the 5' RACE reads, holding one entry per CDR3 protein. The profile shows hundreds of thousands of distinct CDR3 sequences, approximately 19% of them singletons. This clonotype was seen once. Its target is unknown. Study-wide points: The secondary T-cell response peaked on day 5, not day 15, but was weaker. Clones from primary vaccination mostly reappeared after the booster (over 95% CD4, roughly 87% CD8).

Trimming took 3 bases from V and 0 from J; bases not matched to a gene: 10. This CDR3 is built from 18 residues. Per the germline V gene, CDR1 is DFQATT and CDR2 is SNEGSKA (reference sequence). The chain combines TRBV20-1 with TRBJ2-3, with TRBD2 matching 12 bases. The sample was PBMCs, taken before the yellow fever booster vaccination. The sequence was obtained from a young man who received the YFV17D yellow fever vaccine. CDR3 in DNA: TGCAGTGCTAGTCCCGTGACTAGCGGGAGAACTAGCACAGATACGCAGTATTTT. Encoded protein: CSASPVTSGRTSTDTQYF.